The 27 T cell receptor beta chains presented below share a single source sample, sequenced in a study of blood T cell repertoires in COVID-19. TCRdb's table, derived via immunoSEQ multiplex PCR, lists solely in-frame clones and lacks some. The sample holds just over 150,000 clones, roughly 79% seen once. Sequenced material: peripheral blood. Receptor source: an elderly woman with acute or convalescent COVID-19.

The chain links TRBV10-3 to TRBJ2-1, with TRBD2 matching over 12 bases. Germline V gives CDR1 ENHRY, CDR2 SYGVKD. The V and J ends lost 4 bases and 6 bases, in that order; junction bases with no gene match: 4. The length of the CDR3 is 15 residues. The chain's CDR3 is CAISGGLAGRNEQFF. The DNA for the CDR3 is TGTGCCATCAGTGGGGGACTAGCGGGTCGCAATGAGCAGTTCTTC.

The rearrangement links TRBV12-5 to TRBJ1-1; D remains unclear. The CDR3 consists of 12 residues. Trimming shortened V by 9 bases and J by 4 bases, and 12 bases separated the two germline ends. Per the germline V gene, CDR1 is LGHNT and CDR2 is FRNRAP. CDR3 nucleotide sequence: TGTGCTAGCGGGAGTGGCTTCACTGAAGCTTTCTTT. Its protein is CASGSGFTEAFF.

The V call is TRBV7-2, the J call TRBJ2-1, with D perhaps TRBD2 (6 bases). Trimming stripped 4 bases from V and 8 bases from J, with 15 bases between. This CDR3 region has 14 residues. CDR1 and CDR2 (germline): SGHTA, FQGNSA. The CDR3 DNA reads as TGTGCCAGCAGCTCGGGACTCACGGGGCATGAGCAGTTCTTC. This codes for CASSSGLTGHEQFF.

The chain joins TRBV9 to TRBJ2-1, with D tentatively TRBD2 (5 bases). Deletions cut 0 bases from V and 2 bases from J, with 12 bases between. CDR3 length equals 16 residues. Germline V lookup: CDR1 SGDLS, CDR2 YYNGEE. This CDR3 is CASSVEVGDAYNEQFF. The CDR3 DNA follows: TGTGCCAGCAGCGTAGAGGTGGGAGATGCCTACAATGAGCAGTTCTTC.

This chain links TRBV5-1 with TRBJ1-3; no clear D. Germline V CDR1 and CDR2: SGHRS, YFSETQ. The CDR3 has 16 residues. The V end was cut by 0 bases, the J end by 0 bases, with 10 bases between. CDR3 DNA sequence: TGCGCCAGCAGCTTGGGGGGAGGAGGCTCTGGAAACACCATATATTTT. Its protein is CASSLGGGGSGNTIYF.

CDR3 residues: CASNRPEGLYEQYF. DNA of the CDR3: TGTGCCAGCAACCGGCCGGAGGGGCTCTACGAGCAGTACTTC. The chain links TRBV5-6 to TRBJ2-7; a possible D gene is TRBD2 (6 bases). V lost 6 bases and J lost 3, with 16 bases in between. This CDR3 comprises 14 residues. Germline V gene sequence: CDR1 SGHDT, CDR2 YYEEEE.

The gene calls are TRBV28 and TRBJ2-7; D uncertain. From germline, CDR1 is MDHEN and CDR2 SYDVKM. Trimming pared 3 bases from V and 1 base from J, leaving 10 bases between. The CDR3 is made up of 14 amino acids. The CDR3 here is CASSFVRISYEQYF. DNA for the CDR3: TGTGCCAGCAGTTTTGTCAGGATTTCCTACGAGCAGTACTTC.

Here the CDR3 DNA reads TGTGCCACCAGTCCGGACAGGTGGAATTACTATGGCTACACCTTC. Residues: CATSPDRWNYYGYTF. The chain uses TRBV15 and TRBJ1-2; 7 bases line up with TRBD1. Per germline, CDR1 LNHNV and CDR2 YYDKDF (reference sequence). V lost 6 bases to trimming and J lost 3 bases; unmatched junction nucleotides: 10. The CDR3 extends over 15 amino acids.

The V and J genes are TRBV6-5 and TRBJ2-5; D remains unclear. Trimming cost V 0 bases and J 1 base, with 6 bases left between them. The CDR3 totals 14 residues. From germline, CDR1 is MNHEY and CDR2 SVGAGI. The CDR3 reads CASSYSKLQETQYF. Here the CDR3 DNA reads TGTGCCAGCAGTTACTCAAAGCTCCAAGAGACCCAGTACTTC.

This clone appeared once. The rearrangement uses TRBV4-1 and TRBJ1-6; no reliable D call. Per the germline V gene, CDR1 is MGHRA and CDR2 is YSYEKL. Trimming stripped 0 bases from V and 8 bases from J, with 11 bases between. CDR3 length: 15 residues. For the CDR3, the DNA is TGCGCCAGCAGCCAAGATAGGAGGCCGGATTCACCCCTCCACTTT. As protein: CASSQDRRPDSPLHF.

The chain recombines TRBV19 with TRBJ2-2, with 13 bases aligning to TRBD2. After removal of 1 base from V and 4 bases from J, the junction contained 0 bases not matched to a gene. The CDR3 sequence is 16 residues long. Germline values: CDR1 LNHDA, CDR2 SQIVND (reference sequence). In nucleotides, the CDR3 is TGTGCCAGTAGTATAGGGACTAGCGGGAGCACCGGGGAGCTGTTTTTT. It yields the protein CASSIGTSGSTGELFF.

This clone was found once. The chain has TRBV14 and TRBJ2-3; 9 bases map to TRBD1. This CDR3 contains 16 residues. Germline V lookup: CDR1 SGHDN, CDR2 FVKESK. The V gene end was trimmed by 1 base and the J gene end by 8 bases; junction bases not matched to a gene: 10. The CDR3 DNA reads TGTGCCAGCAGCCAAGCTGCCGGGACAGGGTATGGTACGCAGTATTTT. It encodes CASSQAAGTGYGTQYF.

The chain uses TRBV6-1 and TRBJ2-1; 11 bases fit TRBD2. J lost 8 bases, V lost 2 bases, and 11 bases had no gene match. The length of the CDR3 is 17 residues. CDR1 and CDR2 (germline): MNHNS, SASEGT. The CDR3 DNA follows: TGTGCCAGCAGTGAATTAGCGGGAGGGCCTTCCCAAGATGAGCAGTTCTTC. Translation gives CASSELAGGPSQDEQFF.

The chain uses TRBV15 and TRBJ1-2; D ambiguous. The CDR3 is 13 residues long. Per the germline V gene, CDR1 is LNHNV and CDR2 is YYDKDF (reference sequence). Trimming left V 1 base short and J 1 base short, with 4 bases between. This CDR3 is CATSRVRNYGYTF. The CDR3 bases are TGTGCCACCAGCAGAGTCCGTAACTATGGCTACACCTTC.

This rearrangement joins TRBV6-6 to TRBJ1-6; TRBD1 aligns across 9 bases. The length of the CDR3 is 15 residues. CDR1 is MNHNY and CDR2 is SVGAGI in the germline V gene (reference sequence). The J segment lost 9 bases and the V segment lost 6 bases, leaving 9 bases of the junction unmatched. The CDR3 loop is CASSPGQGRRSPLHF. The CDR3 DNA is TGTGCCAGCAGCCCTGGACAGGGGAGACGTTCACCCCTCCACTTT.

The chain links TRBV19 to TRBJ1-2, with TRBD1 matching over 7 bases. There are 14 residues in the CDR3. The V segment lost 6 bases and the J segment 5 bases; nucleotides outside the gene matches: 9. CDR1 is LNHDA, CDR2 SQIVND, per germline (reference sequence). CDR3 in amino acids: CASSLVRTGYGYTF. CDR3 nucleotides: TGTGCCAGTAGCTTGGTCCGGACAGGATATGGCTACACCTTC.

The rearrangement links TRBV5-1 to TRBJ1-6, with a tentative D call TRBD1 (5 bases). Germline V gives CDR1 SGHRS, CDR2 YFSETQ. Trimming left V 4 bases short and J 7 bases short, with 21 bases between. The CDR3 spans 17 residues. The CDR3 loop reads CASSPALGGGANSPLHF. The CDR3 DNA is TGCGCCAGCAGCCCGGCTCTCGGGGGAGGGGCAAATTCACCCCTCCACTTT.

V gene TRBV7-2 combines with J gene TRBJ2-1; TRBD1 matches at 9 bases. Germline V gene data show CDR1 as SGHTA and CDR2 as FQGNSA. V gave up 7 bases and J gave up 2 bases; unmatched junction bases: 6. This CDR3 is built from 15 residues. CDR3 in DNA: TGTGCCAGCACCTCAGACAGGGGGGCCTACAATGAGCAGTTCTTC. Its translation is CASTSDRGAYNEQFF.

The chain joins TRBV3-1 (or the pseudogene TRBV3-2) to TRBJ2-3, with a weak D call TRBD2 (5 bases). Per germline, CDR1 LGHDT and CDR2 YNNKEL (reference sequence). The CDR3 loop spans 13 amino acids. Trimming shortened V by 8 bases and J by 2 bases, and 11 bases separated the two germline ends. The CDR3 region has the DNA TGTGCCAGCGGGAGCCTGGTCACAGATACGCAGTATTTT. This gives the protein CASGSLVTDTQYF.

Only one count was recorded for this clone. The J gene is TRBJ1-1, the V gene TRBV18; D is ambiguous. V was trimmed by 0 bases and J by 1 base, leaving 9 bases between them. The CDR3 length is 15 residues. Germline V lookup: CDR1 KGHSH, CDR2 LQKENI. This chain's CDR3 is CASSPPTGTNTEAFF. CDR3 bases: TGTGCCAGCTCACCACCGACGGGTACGAACACTGAAGCTTTCTTT. The full variable domain, rest sourced from reference TRBV18 and TRBJ1-1, is NAGVMQNPRHLVRRRGQEARLRCSPMKGHSHVYWYRQLPEEGLKFMVYLQKENIIDESGMPKERFSAEFPKEGPSILRIQQVVRGDSAAYFCASSPPTGTNTEAFFGQGTRLTVV.

The chain combines TRBV19 with TRBJ1-2; 7 bases map to TRBD1. CDR3 size: 13 residues. With 9 bases clipped from V and 2 bases from J, the junction kept 6 bases outside the gene matches. Germline assignment: CDR1 LNHDA and CDR2 SQIVND (reference sequence). The CDR3 nucleotides read TGTGCCAGCCGCAGGGGGGCCAACTATGGCTACACCTTC. Its translation is CASRRGANYGYTF.

The gene calls are TRBV7-2 and TRBJ1-2; 7 bases align to TRBD1. J lost 6 bases, V lost 2 bases, and 3 bases had no gene match. This CDR3 region has 13 residues. Germline CDR1 SGHTA, CDR2 FQGNSA. DNA of the CDR3: TGTGCCAGCAGCTTAAAACAGGGGCATGGCTACACCTTC. Protein sequence: CASSLKQGHGYTF.

The rearrangement uses TRBV24-1 and TRBJ2-1, with D hard to call. This CDR3 is 13 amino acids long. The V gene lost 4 bases and the J gene lost 2 bases, with 5 bases spanning the gap. Looked up from germline, CDR1 is KGHDR and CDR2 is SFDVKD. The CDR3 sequence is CATSESTYNEQFF. DNA for the CDR3: TGTGCCACCAGTGAGTCAACCTACAATGAGCAGTTCTTC.

V gene TRBV29-1 combines with J gene TRBJ1-1; D is unclear. The ends were cut back, 3 bases at V and 3 bases at J, with 11 bases in the middle. The CDR3 consists of 13 residues. Per the germline V gene, CDR1 is SQVTM and CDR2 is ANQGSEA. CDR3: CSVEAELDTEAFF. CDR3 nucleotide sequence: TGCAGCGTTGAGGCGGAGCTAGACACTGAAGCTTTCTTT.

This sequence joins TRBV19 and TRBJ2-5; 7 bases agree with TRBD2. Germline V gene sequence: CDR1 LNHDA, CDR2 SQIVND (reference sequence). This CDR3 contains 16 residues. The V and J ends lost 3 bases and 1 base, in that order; junction bases with no gene match: 8. As DNA, the CDR3 is TGTGCCAGTAGTATCCCTAAAGCGGGGCTCCAAGAGACCCAGTACTTC. This codes for CASSIPKAGLQETQYF.

The gene calls are TRBV5-1 and TRBJ2-3, with D possibly TRBD2 on 5 matching bases. Trimming left V 3 bases short and J 2 bases short, with 16 bases between. Germline CDR1 and CDR2: SGHRS and YFSETQ. The CDR3 is made up of 16 amino acids. CDR3 sequence reads: CASSSNSQRSTDTQYF. The CDR3 DNA reads TGCGCCAGCAGCTCCAATAGTCAGCGGTCCACAGATACGCAGTATTTT.

The chain couples TRBV6-2 or TRBV6-3 to TRBJ1-2; no firm D call. The CDR3 has 16 residues. CDR1 MNHEY and CDR2 SVGEGT come from the germline V gene. The V end was cut by 0 bases, the J end by 5 bases, with 16 bases between. The chain's CDR3 is CASSYSSMGVLYGYTF. CDR3 nucleotides: TGTGCCAGCAGTTACTCGTCTATGGGAGTCCTTTATGGCTACACCTTC.